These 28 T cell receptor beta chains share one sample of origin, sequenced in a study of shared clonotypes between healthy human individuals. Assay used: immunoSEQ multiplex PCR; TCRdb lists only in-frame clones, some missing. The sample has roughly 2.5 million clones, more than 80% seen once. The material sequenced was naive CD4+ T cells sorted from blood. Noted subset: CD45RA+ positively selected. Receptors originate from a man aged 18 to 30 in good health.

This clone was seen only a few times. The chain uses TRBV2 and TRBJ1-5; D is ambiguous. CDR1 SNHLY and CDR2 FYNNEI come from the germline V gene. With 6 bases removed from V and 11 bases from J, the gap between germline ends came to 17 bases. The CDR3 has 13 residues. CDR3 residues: CASRATTGGTQHF. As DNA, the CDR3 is TGTGCCAGCAGGGCCACCACGGGTGGGACCCAGCATTTT.

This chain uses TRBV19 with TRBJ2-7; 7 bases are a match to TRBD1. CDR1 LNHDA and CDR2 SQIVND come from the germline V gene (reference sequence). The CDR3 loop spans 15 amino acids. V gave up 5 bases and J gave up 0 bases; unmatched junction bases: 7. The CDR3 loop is CASSVTGSPSYEQYF. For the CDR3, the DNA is TGTGCCAGTAGTGTGACAGGGTCCCCCTCCTACGAGCAGTACTTC.

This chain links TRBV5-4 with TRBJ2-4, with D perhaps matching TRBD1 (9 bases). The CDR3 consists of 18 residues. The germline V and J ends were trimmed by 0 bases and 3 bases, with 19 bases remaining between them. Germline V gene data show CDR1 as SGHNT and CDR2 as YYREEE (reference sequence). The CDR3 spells CASSLDRGPGGDKNIQYF. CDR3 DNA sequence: TGTGCCAGCAGCTTGGACAGGGGGCCGGGAGGGGACAAAAACATTCAGTACTTC.

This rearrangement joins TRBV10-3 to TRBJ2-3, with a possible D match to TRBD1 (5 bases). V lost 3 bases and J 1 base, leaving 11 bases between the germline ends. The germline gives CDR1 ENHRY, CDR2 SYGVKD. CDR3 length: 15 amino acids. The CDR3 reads CAISDHRRRTDTQYF. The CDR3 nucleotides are TGTGCCATCAGTGACCACAGGAGACGCACAGATACGCAGTATTTT.

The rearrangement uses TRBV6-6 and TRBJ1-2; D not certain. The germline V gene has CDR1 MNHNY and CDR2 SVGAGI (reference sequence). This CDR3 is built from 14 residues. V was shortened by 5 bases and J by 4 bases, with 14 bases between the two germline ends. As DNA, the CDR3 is TGTGCCAGCAGTCCGAACAGCGAAAGCTATGGCTACACCTTC. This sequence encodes CASSPNSESYGYTF.

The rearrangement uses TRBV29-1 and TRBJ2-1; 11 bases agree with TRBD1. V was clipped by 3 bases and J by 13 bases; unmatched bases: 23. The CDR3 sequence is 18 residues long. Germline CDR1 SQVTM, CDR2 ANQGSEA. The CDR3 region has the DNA TGCAGCGTTGATGGGATAATCGGACAGGGGGCGTTGATCCGAATCCAGTTCTTC. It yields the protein CSVDGIIGQGALIRIQFF.

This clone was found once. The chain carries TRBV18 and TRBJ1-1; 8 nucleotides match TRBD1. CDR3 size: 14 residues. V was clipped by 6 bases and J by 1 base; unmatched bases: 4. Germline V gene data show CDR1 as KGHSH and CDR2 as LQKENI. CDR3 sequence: CASSRQGKNTEAFF. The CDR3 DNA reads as TGTGCCAGCTCCCGACAGGGGAAGAACACTGAAGCTTTCTTT.

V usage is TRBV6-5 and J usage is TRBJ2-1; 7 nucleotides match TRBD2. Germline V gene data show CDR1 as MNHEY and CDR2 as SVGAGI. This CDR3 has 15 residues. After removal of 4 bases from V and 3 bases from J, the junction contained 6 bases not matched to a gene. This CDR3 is CASSSSRTSYNEQFF. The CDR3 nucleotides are TGTGCCAGCAGTTCATCAAGGACTAGCTACAATGAGCAGTTCTTC.

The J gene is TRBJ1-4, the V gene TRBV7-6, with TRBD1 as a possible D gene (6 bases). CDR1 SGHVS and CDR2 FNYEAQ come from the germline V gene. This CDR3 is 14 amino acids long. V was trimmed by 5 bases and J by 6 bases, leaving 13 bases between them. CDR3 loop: CASSALRQDEKLFF. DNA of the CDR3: TGTGCCAGCAGCGCTCTGCGACAGGATGAAAAACTGTTTTTT. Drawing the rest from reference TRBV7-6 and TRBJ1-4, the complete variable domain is GAGVSQSPRYKVTKRGQDVALRCDPISGHVSLYWYRQALGQGPEFLTYFNYEAQQDKSGLPNDRFSAERPEGSISTLTIQRTEQRDSAMYRCASSALRQDEKLFFGSGTQLSVL.

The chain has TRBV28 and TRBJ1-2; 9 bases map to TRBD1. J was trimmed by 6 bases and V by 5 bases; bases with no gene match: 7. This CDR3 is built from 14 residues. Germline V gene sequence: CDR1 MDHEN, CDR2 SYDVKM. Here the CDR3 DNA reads TGTGCCAGCAGTCTGGGACAGGGTTTGAATGGCTACACCTTC. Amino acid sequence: CASSLGQGLNGYTF.

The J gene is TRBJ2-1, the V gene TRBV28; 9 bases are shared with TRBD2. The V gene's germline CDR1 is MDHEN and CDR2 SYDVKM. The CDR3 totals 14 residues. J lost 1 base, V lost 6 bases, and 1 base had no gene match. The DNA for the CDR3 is TGTGCCAGCAGGAGCGGGGGGTCCTACAATGAGCAGTTCTTC. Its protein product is CASRSGGSYNEQFF.

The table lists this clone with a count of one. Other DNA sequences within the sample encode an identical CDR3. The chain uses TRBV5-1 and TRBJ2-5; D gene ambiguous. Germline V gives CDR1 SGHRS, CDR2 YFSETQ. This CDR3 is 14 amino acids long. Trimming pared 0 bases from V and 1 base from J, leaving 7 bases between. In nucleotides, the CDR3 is TGCGCCAGCAGCTTGGATGGCATCCAAGAGACCCAGTACTTC. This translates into CASSLDGIQETQYF.

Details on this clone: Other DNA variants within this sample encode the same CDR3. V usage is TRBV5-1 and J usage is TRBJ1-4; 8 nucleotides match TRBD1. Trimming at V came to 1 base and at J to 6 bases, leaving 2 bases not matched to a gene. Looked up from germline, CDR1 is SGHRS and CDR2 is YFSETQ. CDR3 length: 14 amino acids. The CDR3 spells CASSLQGADEKLFF. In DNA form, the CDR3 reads TGCGCCAGCAGCTTGCAGGGGGCAGATGAAAAACTGTTTTTT.

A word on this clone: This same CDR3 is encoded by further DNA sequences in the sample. The CDR3 loop reads CASSIRRGNTEAFF. The CDR3 DNA reads TGTGCCAGTAGTATACGTCGGGGGAACACTGAAGCTTTCTTT. The rearrangement joins TRBV19 to TRBJ1-1; D gene uncertain. The CDR3 consists of 14 residues. V dropped 2 bases and J dropped 1 base, with 8 bases sitting between them. Germline CDR1 and CDR2: LNHDA and SQIVND (reference sequence).

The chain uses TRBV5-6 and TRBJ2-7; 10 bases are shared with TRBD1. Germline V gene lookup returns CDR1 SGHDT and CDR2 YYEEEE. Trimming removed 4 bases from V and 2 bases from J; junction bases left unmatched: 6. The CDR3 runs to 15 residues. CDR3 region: CASSVRDRGPYEQYF. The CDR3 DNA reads TGTGCCAGCAGCGTCCGGGACAGGGGCCCCTACGAGCAGTACTTC.

The CDR3: CASYSGFGTYNEQFF. The CDR3 coding sequence is TGTGCCAGCTATAGCGGGTTTGGCACCTACAATGAGCAGTTCTTC. The chain employs TRBV2 and TRBJ2-1, with TRBD2 matching 7 bases. Germline V gene lookup returns CDR1 SNHLY and CDR2 FYNNEI. The CDR3 length is 15 residues. V gave up 8 bases and J gave up 2 bases; unmatched junction bases: 9.

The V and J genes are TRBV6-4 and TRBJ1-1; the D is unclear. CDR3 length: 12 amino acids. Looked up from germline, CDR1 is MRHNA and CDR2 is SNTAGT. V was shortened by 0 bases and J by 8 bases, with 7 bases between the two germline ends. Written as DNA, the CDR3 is TGTGCCAGCAGTGACTCTTTTGGGGAAGCTTTCTTT. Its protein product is CASSDSFGEAFF.

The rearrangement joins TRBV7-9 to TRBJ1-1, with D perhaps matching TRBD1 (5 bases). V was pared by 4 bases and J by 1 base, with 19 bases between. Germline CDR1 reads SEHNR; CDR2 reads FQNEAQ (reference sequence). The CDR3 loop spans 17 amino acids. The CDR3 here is CASSSPGTGRGNTEAFF. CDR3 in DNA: TGTGCCAGCAGCTCTCCCGGGACTGGCCGGGGGAACACTGAAGCTTTCTTT.

The CDR3 loop reads CASSPETGPMNTEAFF. The CDR3 coding sequence is TGTGCCAGCTCACCTGAAACAGGCCCTATGAACACTGAAGCTTTCTTT. The J gene is TRBJ1-1, the V gene TRBV18, with a possible D match to TRBD1 (5 bases). The CDR3 is made up of 16 amino acids. Germline values: CDR1 KGHSH, CDR2 LQKENI. Trimming took 3 bases from V and 0 from J, leaving 14 bases between them.

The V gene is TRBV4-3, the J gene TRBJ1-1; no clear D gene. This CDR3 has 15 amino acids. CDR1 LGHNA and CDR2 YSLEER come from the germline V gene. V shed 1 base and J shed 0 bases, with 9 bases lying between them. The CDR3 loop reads CASSQVMGLNTEAFF. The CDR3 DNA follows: TGCGCCAGCAGCCAAGTTATGGGGTTGAACACTGAAGCTTTCTTT.

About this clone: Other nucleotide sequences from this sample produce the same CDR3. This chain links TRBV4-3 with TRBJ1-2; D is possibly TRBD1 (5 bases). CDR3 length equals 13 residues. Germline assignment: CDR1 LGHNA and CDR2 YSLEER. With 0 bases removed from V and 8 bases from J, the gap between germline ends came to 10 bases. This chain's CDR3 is CASSQESGIGYTF. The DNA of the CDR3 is TGCGCCAGCAGCCAAGAGTCAGGGATAGGCTACACCTTC.

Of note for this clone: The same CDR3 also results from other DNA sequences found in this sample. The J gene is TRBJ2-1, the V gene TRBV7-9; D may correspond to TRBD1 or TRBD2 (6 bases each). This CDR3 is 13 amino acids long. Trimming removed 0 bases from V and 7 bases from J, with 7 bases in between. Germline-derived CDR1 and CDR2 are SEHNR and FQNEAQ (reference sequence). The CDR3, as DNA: TGTGCCAGCAGCTTAGCAGGGGGGAATGAGCAGTTCTTC. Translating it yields CASSLAGGNEQFF. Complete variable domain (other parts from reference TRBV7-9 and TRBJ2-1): DTGVSQNPRHKITKRGQNVTFRCDPISEHNRLYWYRQTLGQGPEFLTYFQNEAQLEKSRLLSDRFSAERPKGSFSTLEIQRTEQGDSAMYLCASSLAGGNEQFFGPGTRLTVL.

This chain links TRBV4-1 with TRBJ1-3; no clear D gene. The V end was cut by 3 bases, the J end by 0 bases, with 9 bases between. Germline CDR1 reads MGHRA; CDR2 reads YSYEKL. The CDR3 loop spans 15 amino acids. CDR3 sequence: CASSHLTGSGNTIYF. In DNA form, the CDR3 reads TGCGCCAGCAGCCACCTCACGGGCTCTGGAAACACCATATATTTT.

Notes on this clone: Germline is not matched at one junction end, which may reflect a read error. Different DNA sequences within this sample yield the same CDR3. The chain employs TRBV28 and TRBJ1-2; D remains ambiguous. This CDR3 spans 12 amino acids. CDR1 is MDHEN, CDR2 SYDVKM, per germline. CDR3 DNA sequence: TGTGCCAGCAGTTTACTGGGTTATGGCTACACCTTT. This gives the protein CASSLLGYGYTF.

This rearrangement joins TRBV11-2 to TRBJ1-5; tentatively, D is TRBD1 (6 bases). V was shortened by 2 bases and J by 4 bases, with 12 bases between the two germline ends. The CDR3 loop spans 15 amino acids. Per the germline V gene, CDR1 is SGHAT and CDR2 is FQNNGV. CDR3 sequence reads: CASSLSGRGNQPQHF. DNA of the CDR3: TGTGCCAGCAGCTTATCCGGCAGGGGAAATCAGCCCCAGCATTTT.

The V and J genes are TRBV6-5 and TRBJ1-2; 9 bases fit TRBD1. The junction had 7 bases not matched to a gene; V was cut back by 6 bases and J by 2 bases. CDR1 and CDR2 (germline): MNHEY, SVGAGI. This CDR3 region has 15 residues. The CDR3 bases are TGTGCCAGCAGCCGGGCGGGGACAGGGAACTATGGCTACACCTTC. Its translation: CASSRAGTGNYGYTF.

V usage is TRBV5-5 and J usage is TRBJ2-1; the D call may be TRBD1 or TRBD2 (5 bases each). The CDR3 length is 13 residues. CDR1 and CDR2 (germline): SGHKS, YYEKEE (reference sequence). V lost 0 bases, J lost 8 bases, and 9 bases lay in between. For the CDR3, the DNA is TGTGCCAGCAGCTTGGAAGGGACGGATGAGCAGTTCTTC. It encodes CASSLEGTDEQFF.

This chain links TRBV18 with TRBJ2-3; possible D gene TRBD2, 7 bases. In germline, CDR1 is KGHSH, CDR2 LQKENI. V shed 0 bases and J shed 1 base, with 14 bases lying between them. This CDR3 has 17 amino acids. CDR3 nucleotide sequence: TGTGCCAGCTCACCACCGATAGGGGGAGGGGGCACAGATACGCAGTATTTT. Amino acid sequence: CASSPPIGGGGTDTQYF.